This T cell receptor beta chain was sequenced for a study of cytomegalovirus exposure and HLA in healthy donors. Study-level background: Of around 400 genotyped donors, roughly 80% grouped in the Caucasian-associated ancestry cluster. Study outcomes and limitations: It has been reported that TCR beta sequences accurately predicted the HLA-A and HLA-B alleles of most subjects.

With V trimmed by 8 bases and J by 6 bases, 13 bases remained unmatched. Germline assignment: CDR1 WSHSY and CDR2 SAAADI. The CDR3 is made up of 14 amino acids. In the PCR, 60 Vbeta and 13 Jbeta primers were used. Clones were sequenced by immunoSEQ multiplex PCR, and TCRdb holds only the in-frame ones, with some missing. The sample records under 300,000 clones, more than 55% being singletons. Comment on this clone: The antigen is undetermined.

Each donor's status was that of a healthy bone marrow donor. Though probably carrying unrecorded immune exposures, donors were nominally healthy at sampling. The TCR originated in a female donor in good health and CMV-seronegative. The sequenced sample consisted of PBMCs. The rearrangement links TRBV10-2 to TRBJ2-7, with TRBD2 matching over 7 bases. The CDR3 spells CASPPGLTICEQYF. CDR3 in DNA: TGCGCCAGCCCGCCGGGACTAACGATTTGCGAGCAGTACTTC.